The clone carrying this TCR beta chain was counted at least ten times. Its target is unknown. This specimen belongs to a study of identical twins. TCRdb passed the 5' RACE reads through MiXCR, listing each CDR3 protein once. The sample gives a few hundred thousand distinct CDR3 sequences, more than 9.5% of which show up once; about 4% is in the top ten. Overall study findings and caveats: The authors noted that invariant MAIT and iNKT cells could partly confound zero-insertion analyses.

Losses at the gene ends were 4 bases for V and 2 bases for J; bases not matched to a gene: 7. The CDR3 is made up of 16 amino acids. The germline CDR1 and CDR2 sequences are MNHNS and SASEGT. These records were also assigned to another study, of yellow fever vaccine responses in identical twins.

This TCR was sampled from a woman aged 18 to 35 in good health. The sequencing input was memory (CD45RO+) T cells sorted from blood. This rearrangement joins TRBV6-1 to TRBJ2-1; TRBD1 agrees at 8 bases. The CDR3 region has the DNA TGTGCCAGCAGTGCATCAGTGACAGGGGCCTACAATGAGCAGTTCTTC. It translates to CASSASVTGAYNEQFF.